One sample yielded the 6 T cell receptor beta chains listed below, sequenced in a study of blood T cell repertoires in COVID-19. The method was immunoSEQ multiplex PCR; TCRdb's version includes in-frame clones alone and lacks a portion of them. The sample holds about 170,000 clones, 82% seen once. Sequenced material: peripheral blood. The receptors were gathered from an older woman with acute or convalescent COVID-19.

This clone was seen only a few times. The V call is TRBV9, the J call TRBJ1-2; a weak D match, TRBD1 (6 bases). This CDR3 is built from 15 residues. Between the trimmed V and J ends, which lost 0 bases and 4 bases, there was a span of 13 bases. The germline V gene has CDR1 SGDLS and CDR2 YYNGEE. The CDR3 bases are TGTGCCAGCAGCGTAGCGGCAGGGGCGACCTATGGCTACACCTTC. Encoded protein: CASSVAAGATYGYTF. The complete variable domain, with remaining parts taken from reference TRBV9 and TRBJ1-2, reads DSGVTQTPKHLITATGQRVTLRCSPRSGDLSVYWYQQSLDQGLQFLIQYYNGEERAKGNILERFSAQQFPDLHSELNLSSLELGDSALYFCASSVAAGATYGYTFGSGTRLTVV.

This chain connects TRBV3-1 (or the pseudogene TRBV3-2) to TRBJ2-5, with D perhaps matching TRBD2 (6 bases). The CDR3 extends over 16 amino acids. V was pared by 1 base and J by 2 bases, with 14 bases between. The V gene's germline CDR1 is LGHDT and CDR2 YNNKEL (reference sequence). The CDR3 loop reads CASSQVARELQETQYF. CDR3 DNA sequence: TGTGCCAGCAGCCAAGTCGCGCGGGAATTACAAGAGACCCAGTACTTC.

The chain has TRBV5-5 and TRBJ2-7, with TRBD2 matching 11 bases. The CDR3 is 18 residues long. V lost 2 bases to trimming and J lost 4 bases; unmatched junction nucleotides: 14. The V gene's germline CDR1 is SGHKS and CDR2 YYEKEE (reference sequence). CDR3 bases: TGTGCCAGCAGCTTTGACAGGACTGGACTAGCGGGTATTTACGAGCAGTACTTC. It translates to CASSFDRTGLAGIYEQYF.

The J gene is TRBJ1-6, the V gene TRBV12-3 or TRBV12-4, with unresolved D. CDR3 length equals 13 residues. V was cut by 3 bases and J by 8 bases, with 8 bases left in between. For the CDR3, the DNA is TGTGCCAGCAGTTTTTTTACTGATTCACCCCTCCACTTT. It codes for CASSFFTDSPLHF.

The chain recombines TRBV5-4 with TRBJ1-4, with 8 bases lining up with TRBD1. This CDR3 has 15 residues. CDR1 is SGHNT and CDR2 is YYREEE in the germline V gene (reference sequence). The ends lost 4 bases at V and 7 bases at J; junction bases unmatched: 9. CDR3: CASSTRQGLSEKLFF. As DNA, the CDR3 is TGTGCCAGCAGCACCCGACAGGGGTTGAGTGAAAAACTGTTTTTT.

The chain combines TRBV11-3 with TRBJ1-6; D is possibly TRBD1 (5 bases). The CDR3 is made up of 13 amino acids. CDR1 and CDR2 (germline): SGHNT, YENEEA. The V end was cut by 5 bases, the J end by 8 bases, with 10 bases between. Here the CDR3 DNA reads TGTGCCAGCAGCCGCGGGGGGGATTCACCCCTCCACTTT. It translates to CASSRGGDSPLHF.